This TCR beta chain was captured in a study of blood T cell repertoires in COVID-19. The overall study: Whether acute or convalescent, the COVID-19 samples came from the United States, Italy and Spain. Sources were T cells, B-cell-depleted T cells, or PBMCs; the material itself was cDNA or gDNA.

Per the authors' pipeline: From reference gene primer amplification, estimates of nucleated cell counts were derived. This table comes from immunoSEQ multiplex PCR, and its TCRdb copy is limited to in-frame clones, with some not included. V and J calls and clone size are those listed in that table; D and trimming were worked out from the DNA. The data contain approximately 150,000 clones, about four fifths of them singletons. V dropped 4 bases and J dropped 1; count of bases not matched to a gene: 9. This CDR3 has 19 amino acids. The germline V gene encodes CDR1 SEHNR and CDR2 FQNEAQ (reference sequence).

This receptor was taken from a man between 65 and 79 years old who had recovered from COVID-19. Sequenced: peripheral blood. This chain joins TRBV7-9 and TRBJ2-1; 14 bases line up with TRBD2. The CDR3 here is CASSYPGLAGAGSYNEQFF. In DNA, the CDR3 is TGTGCCAGCAGCTACCCGGGACTAGCGGGAGCGGGGTCCTACAATGAGCAGTTCTTC. Together with reference TRBV7-9 and TRBJ2-1, the CDR3 gives the full variable domain: DTGVSQNPRHKITKRGQNVTFRCDPISEHNRLYWYRQTLGQGPEFLTYFQNEAQLEKSRLLSDRFSAERPKGSFSTLEIQRTEQGDSAMYLCASSYPGLAGAGSYNEQFFGPGTRLTVL.